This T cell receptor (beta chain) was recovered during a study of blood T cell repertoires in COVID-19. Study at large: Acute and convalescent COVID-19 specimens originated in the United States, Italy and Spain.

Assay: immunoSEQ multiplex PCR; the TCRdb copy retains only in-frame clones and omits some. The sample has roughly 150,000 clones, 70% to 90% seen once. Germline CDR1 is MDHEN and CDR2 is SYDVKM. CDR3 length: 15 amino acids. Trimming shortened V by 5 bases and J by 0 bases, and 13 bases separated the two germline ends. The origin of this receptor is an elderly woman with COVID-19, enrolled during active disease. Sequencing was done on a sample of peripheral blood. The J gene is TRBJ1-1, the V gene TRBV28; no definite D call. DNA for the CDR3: TGTGCCAGCAGTAGTAAACTACACATGAACACTGAAGCTTTCTTT. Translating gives CASSSKLHMNTEAFF.